The 18 T cell receptor beta chains listed next were all sequenced from one sample in a study of beta chain features in type 1 diabetes. Whole-study results and caveats: Shortening that was moderate but significant affected the TCRB CDR3s of Type 1 diabetes patients in all four CD4+ subsets.

Expressed TCRB transcripts were sequenced because the entire RNA isolate underwent reverse transcription. Assay: immunoSEQ multiplex PCR; the TCRdb copy retains only in-frame clones and omits some. Among under 250,000 clones, about 14% were seen once, and the ten largest hold approximately 0.021%. No cognate antigen is known for these TCRs. The sequencing input was naive CD4+ T cells from blood. Every receptor here comes from a man aged 25-45 years with type 1 diabetes.

This clone has a handful of counts. This chain uses TRBV11-2 with TRBJ2-7; TRBD1 matches at 9 bases. Germline V gene sequence: CDR1 SGHAT, CDR2 FQNNGV. CDR3 length: 16 amino acids. The J segment lost 6 bases and the V segment lost 3 bases, leaving 12 bases of the junction unmatched. The CDR3 DNA follows: TGTGCCAGCAGCTTGGTCACAGGGGGCGCCGGGGGCGAGCAGTACTTC. Amino acids: CASSLVTGGAGGEQYF.

This clone came up a few times. This rearrangement joins TRBV7-9 to TRBJ2-2, with 9 nucleotides matching TRBD1. The ends lost 5 bases at V and 5 bases at J; junction bases unmatched: 6. Per the germline V gene, CDR1 is SEHNR and CDR2 is FQNEAQ (reference sequence). The CDR3 loop spans 15 amino acids. CDR3 residues: CASSPKGTGTGELFF. The DNA for the CDR3 is TGTGCCAGCAGCCCGAAGGGGACAGGGACCGGGGAGCTGTTTTTT.

V is TRBV10-3 and J is TRBJ2-5; D unresolved. CDR1 is ENHRY and CDR2 is SYGVKD in the germline V gene. Trimming took 4 bases from V and 3 from J, leaving 12 bases between them. CDR3 size: 14 residues. DNA for the CDR3: TGTGCCATCAGTGCCACATCCCAGGAAGAGACCCAGTACTTC. Its translation: CAISATSQEETQYF.

The chain is built from TRBV19 and TRBJ2-7, with D unresolved. V was pared by 6 bases and J by 3 bases, with 6 bases between. Germline V gene lookup returns CDR1 LNHDA and CDR2 SQIVND (reference sequence). The CDR3 consists of 11 residues. The CDR3 DNA is TGTGCCAGTAGCCGAGGCTACGAGCAGTACTTC. Translating gives CASSRGYEQYF. Using reference TRBV19 and TRBJ2-7 for the parts outside the CDR3, the full variable domain is DGGITQSPKYLFRKEGQNVTLSCEQNLNHDAMYWYRQDPGQGLRLIYYSQIVNDFQKGDIAEGYSVSREKKESFPLTVTSAQKNPTAFYLCASSRGYEQYFGPGTRLTVT.

This clone was seen more than once but under ten times. The rearrangement uses TRBV30 and TRBJ2-7; tentatively, D is TRBD1 (6 bases). V was clipped by 2 bases and J by 5 bases, with 13 bases between them. This CDR3 region has 13 residues. Germline lookup yields CDR1 GTSNPN and CDR2 SVGIG (reference sequence). This chain's CDR3 is CAWSPDSIHEQYF. CDR3 DNA sequence: TGTGCCTGGAGTCCGGACAGTATCCACGAGCAGTACTTC.

The chain is built from TRBV10-3 and TRBJ1-2, with D tentatively TRBD1 (6 bases). Germline V gives CDR1 ENHRY, CDR2 SYGVKD. V lost 6 bases and J lost 5, with 22 bases in between. The CDR3 totals 16 residues. CDR3 protein: CAIRPQGSRTLYGYTF. Written as DNA, the CDR3 is TGTGCCATCAGACCCCAGGGGTCCAGGACACTGTATGGCTACACCTTC.

In its sample, this clone was seen a few times. The J gene is TRBJ1-1, the V gene TRBV5-1; D perhaps matches TRBD1 (5 bases). CDR3 length: 16 residues. Looked up from germline, CDR1 is SGHRS and CDR2 is YFSETQ. V dropped 1 base and J dropped 0 bases, with 13 bases sitting between them. Here the CDR3 reads CASSLQGSGLNTEAFF. In DNA form, the CDR3 reads TGCGCCAGCAGCTTGCAGGGTTCAGGGTTGAACACTGAAGCTTTCTTT.

This clone was found a few times. The chain employs TRBV4-1 and TRBJ1-2; TRBD1 matches at 10 bases. The germline V gene encodes CDR1 MGHRA and CDR2 YSYEKL. V trimming: 2 bases; J trimming: 6 bases; junction bases outside the gene matches: 3. The CDR3 spans 14 residues. Written as DNA, the CDR3 is TGCGCCAGCAGCCAACCCGGGACAGGGGATGGCTACACCTTC. This encodes CASSQPGTGDGYTF.

This clone was counted between two and nine times. J is TRBJ1-1 and V is TRBV27; D is undetermined. V was cut by 6 bases and J by 0 bases, with 11 bases left in between. The V gene's germline CDR1 is MNHEY and CDR2 SMNVEV (reference sequence). This CDR3 has 14 amino acids. CDR3 sequence: CASRYEGMNTEAFF. For the CDR3, the DNA is TGTGCCAGCAGGTATGAGGGCATGAACACTGAAGCTTTCTTT.

This clone was detected only a few times. The chain couples TRBV4-1 to TRBJ2-3; 7 bases align to TRBD1. This CDR3 is 18 amino acids long. The germline V gene has CDR1 MGHRA and CDR2 YSYEKL. V trimming: 0 bases; J trimming: 0 bases; junction bases outside the gene matches: 9. For the CDR3, the DNA is TGCGCCAGCAGCCAAGATCCCACCGGGACAGCTAGCACAGATACGCAGTATTTT. Protein product: CASSQDPTGTASTDTQYF.

This sequence joins TRBV14 and TRBJ2-3; TRBD2 matches at 8 bases. Trimming removed 2 bases from V and 2 bases from J; junction bases left unmatched: 6. The CDR3 is made up of 16 amino acids. Germline loops: CDR1 SGHDN, CDR2 FVKESK. The CDR3 DNA reads TGTGCCAGCAGCCAACGGACGGGAGGGTCCACAGATACGCAGTATTTT. It translates to CASSQRTGGSTDTQYF.

In its sample, this clone was seen a few times. Other DNA sequences in this specimen translate into the identical CDR3. The chain is built from TRBV9 and TRBJ2-5; D possibly corresponds to TRBD1 (5 bases). Germline V gives CDR1 SGDLS, CDR2 YYNGEE. The CDR3 is 13 residues long. The V and J ends lost 0 bases and 3 bases respectively, with 6 bases between them. The CDR3 sequence: CASSVGGEETQYF. The CDR3 DNA reads TGTGCCAGCAGCGTAGGGGGCGAAGAGACCCAGTACTTC.

This clone was observed a handful of times. The chain has TRBV9 and TRBJ1-1; D remains unclear. The CDR3 consists of 13 residues. Trimming took off 4 bases at V and 1 base at J, with 8 bases between the two ends. Germline CDR1 SGDLS, CDR2 YYNGEE. The CDR3 DNA reads as TGTGCCAGCAGCCTTACAACGAACACTGAAGCTTTCTTT. As protein: CASSLTTNTEAFF.

This clone was detected only a few times. The rearrangement uses TRBV4-1 and TRBJ1-1; 10 positions agree with TRBD1. V lost 1 base and J lost 5; bases outside the gene matches: 4. CDR3 size: 15 residues. Germline CDR1 MGHRA, CDR2 YSYEKL. CDR3 nucleotide sequence: TGCGCCAGCAGCCAAGGACAGGGGGCTTATACTGAAGCTTTCTTT. The encoded protein is CASSQGQGAYTEAFF.

The rearrangement uses TRBV4-1 and TRBJ2-7; 8 nucleotides match TRBD1. CDR3 length: 21 residues. Germline CDR1 reads MGHRA; CDR2 reads YSYEKL. V gave up 1 base and J gave up 4 bases; unmatched junction bases: 24. Here the CDR3 DNA reads TGCGCCAGCAGCCAAGGCCCCCTTGGGACAGGCCCTGCCTCGGGACTGTACGAGCAGTACTTC. It is translated as CASSQGPLGTGPASGLYEQYF.

This clone was picked up a small number of times. The rearrangement links TRBV6-1 to TRBJ1-5; TRBD1 agrees at 7 bases. CDR1 is MNHNS and CDR2 is SASEGT in the germline V gene. This CDR3 comprises 13 residues. For the CDR3, the DNA is TGTGGTATAGGACAGGCCGGCAATCAGCCCCAGCATTTT. This gives the protein CGIGQAGNQPQHF.

This clone was counted between two and nine times. The chain is built from TRBV29-1 and TRBJ1-2, with a possible D match to TRBD1 (6 bases). Germline CDR1 reads SQVTM; CDR2 reads ANQGSEA. Trimming stripped 6 bases from V and 6 bases from J, with 20 bases between. There are 14 residues in the CDR3. The CDR3 nucleotides read TGCAGCGTCGAGGGGGGCGGGGGCTTCGATGGCTACACCTTC. Protein: CSVEGGGGFDGYTF.

V gene TRBV11-3 combines with J gene TRBJ2-3, with 8 positions matching TRBD1. The CDR3 is 16 residues long. The germline V gene has CDR1 SGHNT and CDR2 YENEEA. Trimming removed 0 bases from V and 4 bases from J; junction bases left unmatched: 6. The CDR3 DNA reads as TGTGCCAGCAGCTTAGATTGGACAGGGAAGGCAGATACGCAGTATTTT. It is translated as CASSLDWTGKADTQYF.